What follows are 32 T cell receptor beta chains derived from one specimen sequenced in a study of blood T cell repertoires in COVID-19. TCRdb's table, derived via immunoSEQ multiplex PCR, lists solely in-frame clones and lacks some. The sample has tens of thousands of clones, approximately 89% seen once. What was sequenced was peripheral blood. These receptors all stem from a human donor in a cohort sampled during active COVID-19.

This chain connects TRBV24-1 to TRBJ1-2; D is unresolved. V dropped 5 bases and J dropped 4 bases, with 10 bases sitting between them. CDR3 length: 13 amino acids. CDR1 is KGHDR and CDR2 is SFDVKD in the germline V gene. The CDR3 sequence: CATSAQEGYGYTF. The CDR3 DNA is TGTGCCACCAGTGCCCAAGAGGGCTATGGCTACACCTTC.

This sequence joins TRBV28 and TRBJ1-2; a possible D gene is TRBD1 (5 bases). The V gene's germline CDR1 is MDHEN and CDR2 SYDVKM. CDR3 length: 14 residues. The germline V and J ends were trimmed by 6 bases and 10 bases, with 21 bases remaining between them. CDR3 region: CASSPQIGGRDYTF. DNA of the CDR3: TGTGCCAGCAGCCCACAGATCGGGGGTCGTGACTACACCTTC.

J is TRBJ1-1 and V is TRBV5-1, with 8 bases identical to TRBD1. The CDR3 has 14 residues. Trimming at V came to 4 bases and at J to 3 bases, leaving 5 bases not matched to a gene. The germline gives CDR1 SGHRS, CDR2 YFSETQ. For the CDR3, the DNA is TGCGCCAGCAGCGTCCTACAGGGGGACACTGAAGCTTTCTTT. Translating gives CASSVLQGDTEAFF.

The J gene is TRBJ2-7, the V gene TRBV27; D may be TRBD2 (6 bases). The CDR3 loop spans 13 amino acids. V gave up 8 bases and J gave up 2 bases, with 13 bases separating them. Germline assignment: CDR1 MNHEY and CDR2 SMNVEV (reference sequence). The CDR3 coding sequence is TGTGCCAGCCGGGCTGGAGGGCCCTACGAGCAGTACTTC. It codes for CASRAGGPYEQYF.

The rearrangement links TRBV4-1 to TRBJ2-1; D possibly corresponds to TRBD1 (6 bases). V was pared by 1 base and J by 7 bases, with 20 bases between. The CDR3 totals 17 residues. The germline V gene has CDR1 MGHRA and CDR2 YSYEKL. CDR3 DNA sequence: TGCGCCAGCAGCCAAGTGTCGGTAGGGGGAGCGAAAAATGAGCAGTTCTTC. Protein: CASSQVSVGGAKNEQFF.

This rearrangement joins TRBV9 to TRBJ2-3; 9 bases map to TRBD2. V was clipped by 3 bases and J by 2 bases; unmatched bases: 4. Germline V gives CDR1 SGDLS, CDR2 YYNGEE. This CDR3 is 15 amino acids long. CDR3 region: CASSEAGGITDTQYF. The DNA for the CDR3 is TGTGCCAGCAGCGAAGCGGGGGGAATCACAGATACGCAGTATTTT.

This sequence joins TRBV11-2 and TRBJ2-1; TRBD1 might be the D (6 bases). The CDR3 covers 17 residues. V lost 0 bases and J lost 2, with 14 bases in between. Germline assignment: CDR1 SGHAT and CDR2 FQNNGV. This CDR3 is CASSLEGQGTPYNEQFF. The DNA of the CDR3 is TGTGCCAGCAGCTTAGAAGGCCAGGGGACCCCCTACAATGAGCAGTTCTTC. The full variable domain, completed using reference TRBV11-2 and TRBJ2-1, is EAGVAQSPRYKIIEKRQSVAFWCNPISGHATLYWYQQILGQGPKLLIQFQNNGVVDDSQLPKDRFSAERLKGVDSTLKIQPAKLEDSAVYLCASSLEGQGTPYNEQFFGPGTRLTVL.

The CDR3 here is CASSSGGAFNEQFF. The CDR3 DNA follows: TGTGCCAGCTCAAGCGGGGGGGCCTTCAATGAGCAGTTCTTC. The rearrangement uses TRBV18 and TRBJ2-1; 10 bases are a match to TRBD2. Germline V gene lookup returns CDR1 KGHSH and CDR2 LQKENI. CDR3 length: 14 residues. The J segment lost 6 bases and the V segment lost 5 bases, leaving 4 bases of the junction unmatched.

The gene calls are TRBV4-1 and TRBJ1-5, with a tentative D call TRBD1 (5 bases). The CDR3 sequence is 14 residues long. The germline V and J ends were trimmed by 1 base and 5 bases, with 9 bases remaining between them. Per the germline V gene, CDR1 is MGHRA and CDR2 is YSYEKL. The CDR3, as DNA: TGCGCCAGCAGCCAAGGTTGGGGGGATCAGCCCCAGCATTTT. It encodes CASSQGWGDQPQHF.

The CDR3 sequence is CASSFQPQGTEAFF. CDR3 nucleotide sequence: TGTGCCAGCAGTTTCCAACCCCAGGGCACTGAAGCTTTCTTT. The chain employs TRBV6-6 and TRBJ1-1; a weak D match, TRBD1 (5 bases). V gave up 4 bases and J gave up 4 bases, with 13 bases separating them. Germline CDR1 is MNHNY and CDR2 is SVGAGI (reference sequence). CDR3 size: 14 residues.

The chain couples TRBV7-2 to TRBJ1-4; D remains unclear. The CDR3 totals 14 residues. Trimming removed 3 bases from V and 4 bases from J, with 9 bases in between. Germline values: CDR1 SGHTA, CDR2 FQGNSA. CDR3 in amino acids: CASSLGGSNEKLFF. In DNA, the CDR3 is TGTGCCAGCAGCTTGGGAGGGAGTAATGAAAAACTGTTTTTT.

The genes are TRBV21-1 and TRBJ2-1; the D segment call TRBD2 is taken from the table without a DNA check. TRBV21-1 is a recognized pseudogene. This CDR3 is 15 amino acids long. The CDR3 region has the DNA TGTGCCAGCCCCCGGACTAGCGGGACCTACAATGAGCAGTTCTTC. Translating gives CASPRTSGTYNEQFF.

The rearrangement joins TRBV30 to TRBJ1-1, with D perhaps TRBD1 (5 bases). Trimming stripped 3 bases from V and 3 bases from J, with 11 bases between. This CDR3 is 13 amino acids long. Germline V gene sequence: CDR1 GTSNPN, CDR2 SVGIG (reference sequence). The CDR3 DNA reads TGTGCCTGGAGAAGGGGTTTGGACACTGAAGCTTTCTTT. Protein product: CAWRRGLDTEAFF. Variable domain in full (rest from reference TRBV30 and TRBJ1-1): SQTIHQWPATLVQPVGSPLSLECTVEGTSNPNLYWYRQAAGRGLQLLFYSVGIGQISSEVPQNLSASRPQDRQFILSSKKLLLSDSGFYLCAWRRGLDTEAFFGQGTRLTVV.

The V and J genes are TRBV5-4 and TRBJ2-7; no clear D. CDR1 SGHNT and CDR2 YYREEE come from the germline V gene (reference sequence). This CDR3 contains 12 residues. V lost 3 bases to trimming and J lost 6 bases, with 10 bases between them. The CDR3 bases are TGTGCCAGCAGCTCTGGTTCCGGCGAGCAGTACTTC. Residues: CASSSGSGEQYF.

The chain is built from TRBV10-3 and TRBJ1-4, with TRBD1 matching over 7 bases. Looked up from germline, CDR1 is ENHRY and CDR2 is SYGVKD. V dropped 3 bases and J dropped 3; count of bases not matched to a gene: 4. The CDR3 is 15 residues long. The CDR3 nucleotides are TGTGCCATCAGTGACAACAGGGGTTCTAATGAAAAACTGTTTTTT. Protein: CAISDNRGSNEKLFF.

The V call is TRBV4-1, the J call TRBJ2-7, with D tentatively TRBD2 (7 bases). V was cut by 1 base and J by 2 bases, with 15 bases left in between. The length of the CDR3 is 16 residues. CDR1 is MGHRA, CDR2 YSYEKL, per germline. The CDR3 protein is CASSQGGGGRPYEQYF. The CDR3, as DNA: TGCGCCAGCAGCCAAGGAGGGGGGGGCAGACCCTACGAGCAGTACTTC.

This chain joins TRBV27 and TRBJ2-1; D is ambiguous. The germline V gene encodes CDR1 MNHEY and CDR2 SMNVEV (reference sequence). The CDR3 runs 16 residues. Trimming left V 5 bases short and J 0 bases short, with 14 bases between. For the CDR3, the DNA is TGTGCCAGCAGTCCAACGGGTCAACGCTCCTACAATGAGCAGTTCTTC. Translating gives CASSPTGQRSYNEQFF.

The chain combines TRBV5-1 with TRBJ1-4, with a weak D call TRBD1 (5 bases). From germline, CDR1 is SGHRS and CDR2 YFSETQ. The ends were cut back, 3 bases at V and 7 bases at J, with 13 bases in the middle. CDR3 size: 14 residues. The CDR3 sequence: CASSSATVPEKLFF. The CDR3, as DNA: TGCGCCAGCAGCTCTGCGACAGTGCCTGAAAAACTGTTTTTT.

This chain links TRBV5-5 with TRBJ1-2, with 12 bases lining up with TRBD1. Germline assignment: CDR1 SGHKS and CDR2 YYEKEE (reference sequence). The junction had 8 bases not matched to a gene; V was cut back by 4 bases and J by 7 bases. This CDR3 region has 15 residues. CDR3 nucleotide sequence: TGTGCCAGCAGCCAAGGGACAGGGGGCGCGGGTGGCTACACCTTC. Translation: CASSQGTGGAGGYTF.

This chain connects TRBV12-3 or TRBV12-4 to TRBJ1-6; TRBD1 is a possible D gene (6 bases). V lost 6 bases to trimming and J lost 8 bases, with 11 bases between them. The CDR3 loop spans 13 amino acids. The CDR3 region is CASSQDSYSPLHF. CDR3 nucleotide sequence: TGTGCCAGCAGCCAGGACAGTTATTCACCCCTCCACTTT.

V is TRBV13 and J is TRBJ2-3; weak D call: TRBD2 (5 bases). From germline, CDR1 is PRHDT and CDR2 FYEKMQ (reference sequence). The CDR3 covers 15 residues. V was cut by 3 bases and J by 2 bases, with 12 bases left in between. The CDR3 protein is CASSFYAGVTDTQYF. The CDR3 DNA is TGTGCCAGCAGCTTTTACGCCGGGGTCACAGATACGCAGTATTTT.

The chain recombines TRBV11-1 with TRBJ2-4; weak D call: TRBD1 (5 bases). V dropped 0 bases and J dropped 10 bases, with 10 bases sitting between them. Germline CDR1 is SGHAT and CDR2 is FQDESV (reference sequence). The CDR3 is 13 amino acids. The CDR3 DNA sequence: TGTGCCAGCAGCTTAGCGCAGGGTTTAATTCAGTACTTC. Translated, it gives CASSLAQGLIQYF.

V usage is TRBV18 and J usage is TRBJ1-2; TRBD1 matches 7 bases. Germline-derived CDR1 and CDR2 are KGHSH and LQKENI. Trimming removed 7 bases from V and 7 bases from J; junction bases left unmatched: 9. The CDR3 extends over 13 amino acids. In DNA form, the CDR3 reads TGTGCCAGCTTACAAACAGGGGTTTCTGGCTACACCTTC. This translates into CASLQTGVSGYTF.

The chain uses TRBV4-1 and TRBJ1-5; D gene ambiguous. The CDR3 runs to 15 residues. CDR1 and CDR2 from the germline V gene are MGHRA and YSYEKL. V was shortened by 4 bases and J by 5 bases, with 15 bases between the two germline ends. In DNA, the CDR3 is TGCGCCAGCAGCCCAGAACGGTACCAGGATCAGCCCCAGCATTTT. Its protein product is CASSPERYQDQPQHF.

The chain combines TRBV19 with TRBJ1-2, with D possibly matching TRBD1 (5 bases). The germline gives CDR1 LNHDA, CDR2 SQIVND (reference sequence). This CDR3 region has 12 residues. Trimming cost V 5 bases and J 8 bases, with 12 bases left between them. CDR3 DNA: TGTGCCAGTAGTCCCAGGGAGGGAGGCTACACCTTC. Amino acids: CASSPREGGYTF.

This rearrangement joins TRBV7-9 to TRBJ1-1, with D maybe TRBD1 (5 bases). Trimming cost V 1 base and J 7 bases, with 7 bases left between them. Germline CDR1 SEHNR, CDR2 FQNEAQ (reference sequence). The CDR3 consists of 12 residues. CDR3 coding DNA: TGTGCCAGCAGCTTAGTAGGGGTTGAAGCTTTCTTT. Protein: CASSLVGVEAFF.

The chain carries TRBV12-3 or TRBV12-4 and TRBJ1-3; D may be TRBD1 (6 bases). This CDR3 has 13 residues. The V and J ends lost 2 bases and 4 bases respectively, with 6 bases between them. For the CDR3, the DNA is TGTGCCAGCAGTTTAACAGGGGGAAACACCATATATTTT. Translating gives CASSLTGGNTIYF.

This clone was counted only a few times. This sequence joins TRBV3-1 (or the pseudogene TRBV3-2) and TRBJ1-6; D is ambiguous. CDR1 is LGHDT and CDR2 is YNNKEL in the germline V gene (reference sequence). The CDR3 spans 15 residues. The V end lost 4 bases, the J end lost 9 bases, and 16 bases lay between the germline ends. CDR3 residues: CASSRADSKTSPLHF. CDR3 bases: TGTGCCAGCAGCCGAGCGGATTCAAAAACTTCACCCCTCCACTTT.

Here the CDR3 DNA reads TGCGCCAGCAGCCAAGATTATCTTCTTATCGACAGGGGGCCCGGGGAGCTGTTTTTT. Translation: CASSQDYLLIDRGPGELFF. This sequence joins TRBV4-3 and TRBJ2-2; 10 nucleotides match TRBD1. This CDR3 comprises 19 residues. Losses at the gene ends were 0 bases for V and 6 bases for J; bases not matched to a gene: 13. CDR1 LGHNA and CDR2 YSLEER come from the germline V gene.

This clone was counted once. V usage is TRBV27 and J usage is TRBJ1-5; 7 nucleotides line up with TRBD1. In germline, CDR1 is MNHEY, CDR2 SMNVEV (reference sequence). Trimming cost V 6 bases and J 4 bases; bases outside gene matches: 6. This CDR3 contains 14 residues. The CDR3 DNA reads TGTGCCAGCAGCCCTAGCAGGGGGAATCAGCCCCAGCATTTT. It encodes CASSPSRGNQPQHF.

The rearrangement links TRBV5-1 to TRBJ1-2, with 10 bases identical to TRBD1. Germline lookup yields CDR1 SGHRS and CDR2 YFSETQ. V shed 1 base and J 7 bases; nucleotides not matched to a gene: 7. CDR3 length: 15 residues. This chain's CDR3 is CASSLIPGTGAGYTF. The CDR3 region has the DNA TGCGCCAGCAGCTTGATTCCCGGGACAGGGGCTGGCTACACCTTC.

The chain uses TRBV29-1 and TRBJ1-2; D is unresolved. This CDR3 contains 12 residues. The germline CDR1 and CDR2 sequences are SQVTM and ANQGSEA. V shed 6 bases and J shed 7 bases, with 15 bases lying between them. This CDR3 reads CSVERGSPGYTF. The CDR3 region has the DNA TGCAGCGTGGAACGAGGGTCCCCTGGCTACACCTTC.